The 8 T cell receptor beta chains below come from one sample, sequenced in a study of blood T cell repertoires in COVID-19. Here immunoSEQ multiplex PCR was the method, and the copy in TCRdb shows in-frame clones only, minus some. The sample holds over 150,000 clones, over 65% seen once. The specimen was peripheral blood. The origin of the receptors is a man older than 75 with acute or convalescent COVID-19.

The rearrangement uses TRBV4-3 and TRBJ1-1, with a possible D match to TRBD1 (6 bases). The CDR3 spans 14 residues. Deletions cut 1 base from V and 5 bases from J, with 11 bases between. CDR1 and CDR2 (germline): LGHNA, YSLEER. CDR3 nucleotide sequence: TGCGCCAGCAGCCAAGGGTACGGACAGACTGAAGCTTTCTTT. Translation gives CASSQGYGQTEAFF.

This clone came up many times. The rearrangement uses TRBV20-1 and TRBJ1-2; possible D gene TRBD1, 6 bases. This CDR3 spans 11 amino acids. Germline V gene data show CDR1 as DFQATT and CDR2 as SNEGSKA (reference sequence). The V end was cut by 5 bases, the J end by 9 bases, with 13 bases between. This CDR3 is CSAPDRNSYTF. The CDR3 DNA reads TGCAGTGCTCCCGACAGGAATAGCTACACCTTC.

J is TRBJ2-5 and V is TRBV9; D is perhaps TRBD1 or TRBD2 (5 bases each). Germline V gene sequence: CDR1 SGDLS, CDR2 YYNGEE. Between the trimmed V and J ends, which lost 4 bases and 1 base, there was a span of 14 bases. This CDR3 is 15 amino acids long. CDR3 protein: CASSLEGILQETQYF. The CDR3 DNA sequence: TGTGCCAGCAGCTTAGAGGGGATACTCCAAGAGACCCAGTACTTC.

The rearrangement uses TRBV7-2 and TRBJ2-4; tentatively, D is TRBD1 (6 bases). Trimming cost V 3 bases and J 13 bases, with 16 bases left between them. Germline CDR1 SGHTA, CDR2 FQGNSA. The CDR3 spans 13 residues. CDR3 in DNA: TGTGCCAGCAGCTTTTGGGACAAAGGAGAGCAGTACTTC. Its translation: CASSFWDKGEQYF.

The V and J genes are TRBV19 and TRBJ1-1; weak D call: TRBD1 (5 bases). Germline CDR1 and CDR2: LNHDA and SQIVND (reference sequence). This CDR3 is built from 17 residues. Trimming removed 4 bases from V and 0 bases from J, with 18 bases in between. CDR3 coding DNA: TGTGCCAGTAGTACGGACAAGGGCAGAATGTTGAACACTGAAGCTTTCTTT. This translates into CASSTDKGRMLNTEAFF.

The rearrangement uses TRBV24-1 and TRBJ1-2, with D perhaps TRBD1 (6 bases). This CDR3 spans 15 amino acids. The germline gives CDR1 KGHDR, CDR2 SFDVKD. Trimming left V 4 bases short and J 5 bases short, with 16 bases between. As DNA, the CDR3 is TGTGCCACCAGTGACAGCAACCAGGGGATATATGGCTACACCTTC. This codes for CATSDSNQGIYGYTF.

The chain links TRBV10-2 to TRBJ2-3; D is undetermined. Germline V CDR1 and CDR2: WSHSY, SAAADI. The length of the CDR3 is 11 residues. The germline V and J ends were trimmed by 4 bases and 5 bases, with 4 bases remaining between them. CDR3 in DNA: TGCGCCAGCAGTGTGAGAGATACGCAGTATTTT. This gives the protein CASSVRDTQYF.

The chain has TRBV18 and TRBJ1-5; no firm D call. This CDR3 has 13 residues. V shed 6 bases and J shed 7 bases, with 13 bases lying between them. Germline assignment: CDR1 KGHSH and CDR2 LQKENI. The CDR3 sequence is CASSLSEAQPQHF. CDR3 DNA: TGTGCCAGCTCTTTGTCTGAAGCCCAGCCCCAGCATTTT.